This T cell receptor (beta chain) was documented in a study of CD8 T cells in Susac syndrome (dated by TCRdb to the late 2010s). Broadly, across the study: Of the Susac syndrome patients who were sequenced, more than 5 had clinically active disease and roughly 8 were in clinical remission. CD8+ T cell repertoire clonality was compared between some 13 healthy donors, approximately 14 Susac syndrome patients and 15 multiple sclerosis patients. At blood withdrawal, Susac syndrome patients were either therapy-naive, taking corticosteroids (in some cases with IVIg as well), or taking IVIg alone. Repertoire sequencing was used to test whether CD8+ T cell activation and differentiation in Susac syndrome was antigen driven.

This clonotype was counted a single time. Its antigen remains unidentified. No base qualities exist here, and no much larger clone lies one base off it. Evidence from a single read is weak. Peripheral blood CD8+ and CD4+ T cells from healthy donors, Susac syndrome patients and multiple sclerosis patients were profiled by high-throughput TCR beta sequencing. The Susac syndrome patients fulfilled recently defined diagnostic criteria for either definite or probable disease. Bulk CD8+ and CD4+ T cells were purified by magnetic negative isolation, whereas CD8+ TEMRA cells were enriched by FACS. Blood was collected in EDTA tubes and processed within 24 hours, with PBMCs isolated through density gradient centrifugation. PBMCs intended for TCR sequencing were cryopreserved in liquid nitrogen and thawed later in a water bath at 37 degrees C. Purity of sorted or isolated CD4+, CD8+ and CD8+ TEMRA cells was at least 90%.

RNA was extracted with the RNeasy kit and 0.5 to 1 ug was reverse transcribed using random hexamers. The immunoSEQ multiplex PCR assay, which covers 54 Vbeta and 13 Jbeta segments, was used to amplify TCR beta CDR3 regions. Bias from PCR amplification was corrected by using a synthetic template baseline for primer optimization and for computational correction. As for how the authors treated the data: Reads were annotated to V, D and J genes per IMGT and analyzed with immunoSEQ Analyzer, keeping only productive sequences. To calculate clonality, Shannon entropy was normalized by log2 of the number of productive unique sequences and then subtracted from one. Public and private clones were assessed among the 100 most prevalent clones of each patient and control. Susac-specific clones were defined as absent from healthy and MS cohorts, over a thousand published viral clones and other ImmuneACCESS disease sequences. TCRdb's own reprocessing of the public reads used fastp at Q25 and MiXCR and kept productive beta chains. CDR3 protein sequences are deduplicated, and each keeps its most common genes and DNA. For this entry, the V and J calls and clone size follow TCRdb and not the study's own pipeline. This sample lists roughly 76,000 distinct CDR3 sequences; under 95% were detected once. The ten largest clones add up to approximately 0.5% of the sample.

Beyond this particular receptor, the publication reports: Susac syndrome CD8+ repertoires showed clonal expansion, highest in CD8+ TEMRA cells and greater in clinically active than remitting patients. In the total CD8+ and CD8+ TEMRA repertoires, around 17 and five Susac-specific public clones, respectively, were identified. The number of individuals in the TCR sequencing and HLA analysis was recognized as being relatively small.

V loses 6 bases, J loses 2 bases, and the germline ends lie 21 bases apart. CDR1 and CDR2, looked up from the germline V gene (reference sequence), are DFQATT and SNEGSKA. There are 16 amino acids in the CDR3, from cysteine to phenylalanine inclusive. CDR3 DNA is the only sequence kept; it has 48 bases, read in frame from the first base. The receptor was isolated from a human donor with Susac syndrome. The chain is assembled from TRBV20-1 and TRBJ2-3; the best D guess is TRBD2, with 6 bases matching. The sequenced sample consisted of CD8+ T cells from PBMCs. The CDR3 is CSAVPGIAAVTDTQYF. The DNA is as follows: TGCAGTGCCGTCCCCGGGATAGCGGCGGTCACAGATACGCAGTATTTT.